This record concerns one T cell receptor beta chain sequence. The antigen remains unidentified. In this CDR3 the conserved last residue, phenylalanine or tryptophan, is missing, so a read error is likely. The CDR3 totals 12 residues. Germline V CDR1 and CDR2: SQVTM, ANQGSEA. The library came from three nested PCR rounds adapted from ARM-PCR protocols. TCRdb passed the multiplex PCR reads through MiXCR, listing each CDR3 protein once. The profile covers some 80,000 distinct CDR3 sequences, with around 76% appearing a single time and approximately 40% taken by the ten largest. RNA was extracted from bulk tissue without any cell sorting. This non-tumor lung sample came from over 3 cm beyond the tumor edge. This entry comes from a study of tumor and adjacent non-tumor tissue in lung cancer. The overall study: Each sample yielded roughly 4 million productive TCRbeta reads on average.

Study results and limitations: Patients with more diverse tumor TCRs had worse survival.

The TCR originated in a man in his 70s with non-small cell lung cancer. The specimen sequenced was distant non-tumor lung tissue. V and J are TRBV29-1 and TRBJ1-1; D unclear. The CDR3 loop is CNVMAERPEAFL. The CDR3 region has the DNA TGCAACGTTATGGCGGAGAGGCCTGAAGCTTTCTTA.